Below are 20 T cell receptor beta chains sequenced from a single sample in a study of CDR3 diversity in severe acne. A single record per CDR3 protein comes from TCRdb applying MiXCR to the PCR reads. The sample has tens of thousands of distinct CDR3 sequences, about 54% seen once. The material sequenced was blood. The receptors come from a male donor in good health, without acne.

This chain joins TRBV24-1 and TRBJ1-2, with 11 bases lining up with TRBD1. Germline values: CDR1 KGHDR, CDR2 SFDVKD. This CDR3 contains 14 residues. Trimming cost V 4 bases and J 4 bases; bases outside gene matches: 1. CDR3 nucleotides: TGTGCCACCAGTGAGGGACAGGGGGGCTATGGCTACACCTTC. Encoded protein: CATSEGQGGYGYTF.

This clonotype was detected ten times or more. This sequence joins TRBV4-2 and TRBJ2-3; 13 nucleotides agree with TRBD2. Germline values: CDR1 LGHNA, CDR2 YNFKEQ. CDR3 size: 16 residues. Germline trimming cut 0 bases from V and 4 bases from J; bases unmatched to any gene: 1. The CDR3 loop is CASSQELAGGPDTQYF. For the CDR3, the DNA is TGTGCCAGCAGCCAAGAACTAGCGGGAGGGCCAGATACGCAGTATTTT.

This clonotype occurred many times. The CDR3 sequence: CASNLAGMNTEAFF. CDR3 in DNA: TGCGCCAGCAACCTGGCAGGGATGAACACTGAAGCTTTCTTT. V and J are TRBV5-1 and TRBJ1-1, with D possibly TRBD1 on 5 matching bases. This CDR3 is built from 14 residues. In germline, CDR1 is SGHRS, CDR2 YFSETQ. Trimming removed 6 bases at V and 0 bases at J, with 12 bases between.

In its sample, this clonotype was seen a few times. A read error may produce the germline difference seen at one junction end. The V gene is TRBV20-1, the J gene TRBJ2-7; 9 nucleotides align to TRBD1. The germline V gene encodes CDR1 DFQATT and CDR2 SNEGSKA (reference sequence). The CDR3 is made up of 14 amino acids. This CDR3 is CSARAGQGFYEQYF. The CDR3 nucleotides read TGCAGTGCGAGAGCGGGACAGGGTTTTTACGAGCAGTACTTC.

This clonotype was counted only a few times. This sequence joins TRBV20-1 and TRBJ1-4; D ambiguous. CDR1 and CDR2 from the germline V gene are DFQATT and SNEGSKA (reference sequence). Trimming shortened V by 5 bases and J by 3 bases, and 10 bases separated the two germline ends. The CDR3 contains 13 residues. Here the CDR3 reads CSAVGVSNEKLFF. CDR3 in DNA: TGCAGTGCTGTAGGCGTGTCTAATGAAAAACTGTTTTTT.

The V gene is TRBV6-4, the J gene TRBJ1-6; D possibly corresponds to TRBD1 (6 bases). There are 15 residues in the CDR3. Germline V gene sequence: CDR1 MRHNA, CDR2 SNTAGT. The V end lost 8 bases, the J end lost 10 bases, and 21 bases lay between the germline ends. The CDR3 spells CASSPIFDRPSPLHF. In DNA, the CDR3 is TGTGCCAGCTCCCCCATCTTCGACAGGCCGTCACCCCTCCACTTT.

The chain is built from TRBV24-1 and TRBJ2-7; the match to TRBD2 covers 8 bases. V was pared by 9 bases and J by 5 bases, with 5 bases of the junction left unmatched. The germline V gene has CDR1 KGHDR and CDR2 SFDVKD. CDR3 size: 12 residues. The CDR3 coding sequence is TGTGCCACCGCCGGACTAGCAGACGAGCAGTACTTC. Amino acids: CATAGLADEQYF.

A remark on this clonotype: The junction departs from the called germline gene at one end, perhaps through a read error. J is TRBJ2-7 and V is TRBV7-7; 8 nucleotides agree with TRBD2. CDR3 size: 12 residues. The germline V gene has CDR1 SSHAT and CDR2 FNYEAQ (reference sequence). The CDR3 loop is CARGGAQYEQYF. The CDR3 nucleotides are TGTGCCCGGGGGGGGGCGCAGTACGAGCAGTACTTT.

CDR3 nucleotides: TGTGCCAGTAGTATAGAGGAGCAGGATTCACCCCTCCACTTT. Protein product: CASSIEEQDSPLHF. The chain uses TRBV19 and TRBJ1-6; D call uncertain. The germline V gene encodes CDR1 LNHDA and CDR2 SQIVND (reference sequence). Trimming removed 0 bases from V and 8 bases from J, with 8 bases in between. The CDR3 extends over 14 amino acids.

This chain joins TRBV5-1 and TRBJ2-7; 7 positions agree with TRBD1. V trimming: 0 bases; J trimming: 5 bases; junction bases outside the gene matches: 11. This CDR3 region has 16 residues. From germline, CDR1 is SGHRS and CDR2 YFSETQ. CDR3 region: CASSLGAQGSGHEQYF. CDR3 nucleotides: TGCGCCAGCAGCTTGGGAGCACAGGGGTCCGGTCACGAGCAGTACTTC.

This clonotype was seen ten or more times. The chain uses TRBV24-1 and TRBJ1-1; D is possibly TRBD1 (5 bases). Germline V gives CDR1 KGHDR, CDR2 SFDVKD. V dropped 7 bases and J dropped 2 bases, with 10 bases sitting between them. The CDR3 contains 13 residues. CDR3 nucleotides: TGTGCCACCAGCGGGGCGGACAACACTGAAGCTTTCTTT. Translating gives CATSGADNTEAFF.

In this sample, this clonotype turned up many times. This chain joins TRBV5-1 and TRBJ2-3, with D unclear. The germline CDR1 and CDR2 sequences are SGHRS and YFSETQ. The CDR3 loop spans 14 amino acids. Trimming removed 0 bases at V and 2 bases at J, with 7 bases between. The CDR3 is CASSLELPTDTQYF. The CDR3 nucleotides read TGCGCCAGCAGCTTGGAACTACCCACAGATACGCAGTATTTT.

The V gene is TRBV10-3, the J gene TRBJ2-3; TRBD2 agrees at 10 bases. The ends lost 7 bases at V and 0 bases at J; junction bases unmatched: 7. The CDR3 runs 16 residues. Looked up from germline, CDR1 is ENHRY and CDR2 is SYGVKD. The CDR3 DNA reads TGTGCCATCAAGAGGGGGACTAGCGAGAGCACAGATACGCAGTATTTT. Its protein is CAIKRGTSESTDTQYF.

This clonotype is medium-sized within its sample. CDR3 sequence reads: CSASPGQGAHYEQYF. The CDR3 DNA reads TGCAGTGCTAGTCCAGGACAGGGGGCCCACTACGAGCAGTACTTC. The chain uses TRBV20-1 and TRBJ2-7; 11 nucleotides agree with TRBD1. Germline values: CDR1 DFQATT, CDR2 SNEGSKA (reference sequence). V trimming: 3 bases; J trimming: 3 bases; junction bases outside the gene matches: 7. This CDR3 spans 15 amino acids.

This clonotype is medium-sized (0.01 to 0.1%) in the sample. The chain joins TRBV29-1 to TRBJ1-2; D is possibly TRBD1 (5 bases). The CDR3 is made up of 13 amino acids. Trimming took 4 bases from V and 6 from J, leaving 15 bases between them. Per the germline V gene, CDR1 is SQVTM and CDR2 is ANQGSEA. CDR3 in DNA: TGCAGCGTTGCGGGACGGCTCCATAATGGCTACACCTTC. Translating gives CSVAGRLHNGYTF.

This clonotype was detected a few times. The V call is TRBV6-5, the J call TRBJ2-7; possible D gene TRBD1, 5 bases. This CDR3 spans 13 amino acids. V was pared by 0 bases and J by 5 bases, with 8 bases between. Germline values: CDR1 MNHEY, CDR2 SVGAGI. The DNA for the CDR3 is TGTGCCAGCAGTTACTCGAAGGGGCACGAGCAGTACTTC. Its translation: CASSYSKGHEQYF.

Note on this clonotype: One end of the junction varies from germline; a read error may be responsible. The J gene is TRBJ2-5, the V gene TRBV7-7; D may be TRBD2 (6 bases). Germline V CDR1 and CDR2: SSHAT, FNYEAQ (reference sequence). The CDR3 is 16 residues long. The CDR3 protein is CASSLAESGGEETQYF. As DNA, the CDR3 is TGTGCTAGCAGCTTAGCGGAATCGGGCGGGGAGGAGACCCAGTACTTC.

CDR3 coding DNA: TGTGCCAGCAGGAGGGGGACAGGCGACCAGCCCCAGCATTTT. Translated, it gives CASRRGTGDQPQHF. This chain uses TRBV2 with TRBJ1-5; 8 bases fit TRBD1. The CDR3 runs to 14 residues. Germline V lookup: CDR1 SNHLY, CDR2 FYNNEI. V shed 6 bases and J 7 bases; nucleotides not matched to a gene: 8.

This clonotype was detected many times. CDR3 nucleotides: TGTGCCAGTAGTATTGGGGGGAACACCGGGGAGCTGTTTTTT. Translated: CASSIGGNTGELFF. This chain joins TRBV19 and TRBJ2-2; the D gene could be TRBD1 or TRBD2 (5 bases each). Germline CDR1 reads LNHDA; CDR2 reads SQIVND (reference sequence). This CDR3 is built from 14 residues. Trimming took 3 bases from V and 1 from J, leaving 6 bases between them.

Ten or more counts support this clonotype. This sequence joins TRBV5-8 and TRBJ2-7, with TRBD1 matching 8 bases. This CDR3 is 15 amino acids long. After removal of 4 bases from V and 2 bases from J, the junction contained 8 bases not matched to a gene. Germline lookup yields CDR1 SGHTS and CDR2 YDEGEE. DNA for the CDR3: TGTGCCAGCAGCGCCGGACAGGGTAGCCCCTACGAGCAGTACTTC. This translates into CASSAGQGSPYEQYF.